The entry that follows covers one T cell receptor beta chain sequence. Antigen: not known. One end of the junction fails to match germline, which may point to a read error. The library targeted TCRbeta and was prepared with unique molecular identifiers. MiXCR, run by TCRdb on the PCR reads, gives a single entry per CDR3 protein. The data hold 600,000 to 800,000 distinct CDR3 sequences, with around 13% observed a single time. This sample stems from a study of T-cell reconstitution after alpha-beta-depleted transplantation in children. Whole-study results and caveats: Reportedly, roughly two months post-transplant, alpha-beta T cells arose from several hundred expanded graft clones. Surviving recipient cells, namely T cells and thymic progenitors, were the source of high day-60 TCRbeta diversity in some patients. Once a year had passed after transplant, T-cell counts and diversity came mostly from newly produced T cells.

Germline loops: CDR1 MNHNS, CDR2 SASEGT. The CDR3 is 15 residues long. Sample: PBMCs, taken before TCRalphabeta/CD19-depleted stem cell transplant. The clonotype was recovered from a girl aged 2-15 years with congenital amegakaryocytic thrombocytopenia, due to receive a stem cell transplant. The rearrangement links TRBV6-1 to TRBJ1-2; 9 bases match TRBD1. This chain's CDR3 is CASRPTGGGRYGDTF. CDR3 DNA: TGTGCCAGCAGGCCGACAGGGGGGGGACGGTATGGCGACACCTTC.